Reported below is one T cell receptor (beta chain). Clones were sequenced by immunoSEQ multiplex PCR, and TCRdb holds only the in-frame ones, with some missing. Counted here are over 130,000 clones, approximately 84% occurring once; the ten biggest clones make up 3% to 4%. This sample is drawn from a study of blood T cell repertoires in COVID-19. Overall study context: Nucleic acid was either cDNA or gDNA, and it came from T cells, B-cell-depleted T cells, or PBMCs.

Germline V gene sequence: CDR1 SGHTA, CDR2 FQGTGA. The CDR3 has 15 amino acids. V lost 1 base and J 5 bases, leaving 13 bases between the germline ends. The sequenced material came from PBMCs or T cells enriched from blood (not recorded which). The source is a woman aged 45 to 65 with acute COVID-19. The genes are TRBV7-3 and TRBJ2-3, with D tentatively TRBD1 (5 bases). As DNA, the CDR3 is TGTGCCAGCAGCTTAAATTCGGATAGGGGAGATACGCAGTATTTT. It specifies CASSLNSDRGDTQYF.